This TCR beta chain was identified during a study of T-cell memory formation after mild COVID-19 (dated by TCRdb to the early 2020s). Broadly, across the study: TCR sequence clusters from the two donors were found to be largely donor specific. Two young, previously healthy adult volunteers made up the cohort, one male and one female. T-cell clones expanding and contracting after mild COVID-19 in two donors were tracked by longitudinal TCRalpha and TCRbeta repertoire sequencing. Broader findings and caveats from the paper: Contracting CD4+ clones appeared mostly in the CM and EM memory subsets, whereas CD8+ clones were enriched in EMRA. Some responding clones were found in pre-infection memory, which suggests that pre-existing cross-reactive memory T cells took part in the SARS-CoV-2 response. Only a couple of mild cases were covered in the study, and larger cohorts including severe cases with pre-infection samples were considered necessary. SARS-CoV-2 specificity of the second-wave clones peaking on day 37 was not confirmed. From day 15 to 85, contracting clones showed balanced CD4/CD8 phenotypes, whereas a second wave of clones that expanded from day 15 to 37 leaned towards CD4+.

From the cysteine through the phenylalanine, the CDR3 covers 14 amino acids. Just CDR3 DNA is preserved here, 42 bases in frame from base 1. V was cut back by 4 bases and J by 6 bases, leaving a gap of 13 bases between them. PBMCs were isolated by Ficoll-Paque density gradient centrifugation. Details on this clonotype: What this receptor recognizes is not known. Qualities for individual bases were not recorded, and no much larger clone is one base off.

TCRdb shows the sequencer as Illumina NovaSeq 6000. Using 5'RACE with constant-segment primers, TCRalpha and TCRbeta cDNA libraries were constructed, with sample barcodes and unique molecular identifiers added in the process. Trizol reagent was used to extract RNA from every sample. Libraries were amplified in two PCR steps, with a second sample barcode and Illumina TruSeq adapters added in the second step. The libraries were sequenced on an Illumina NovaSeq using 2 x 150 bp paired-end reads. Per the authors' processing: The reads were demultiplexed and collapsed into UMI-guided consensus sequences using migec v1.2.7. Using mixcr v2.1.11, the UMI consensuses were aligned to TRA and TRB V and J templates and assembled into clonotypes. A clonotype was counted as expanded or contracted only if both edgeR and NoisET called the change significant, with noise models trained on biological replicates. For edgeR calls, the cutoffs were a false discovery rate-adjusted p below 0.01 and a log2 fold-change threshold of 1. PCA with hierarchical clustering of max-normalized trajectories of the 1000 most abundant clonotypes was used as exploratory dynamics analysis. The CD4 or CD8 phenotype of responding clones was assigned using the separately sequenced CD4+ and CD8+ repertoires. TCRdb itself trimmed the public reads at Q25 with fastp, ran MiXCR and retained productive beta chains. All rows with the same CDR3 protein become a single entry with the most common DNA and genes. It is TCRdb's table, rather than the study itself, that gives the V and J calls and clone size. The sample table contains hundreds of thousands of distinct CDR3 sequences; only one count was recorded for approximately 24% of them. About 10% of the sample is held by the ten biggest clonotypes.

The rearrangement combines TRBV12-3 or TRBV12-4 with TRBJ1-5; the D gene is not confidently resolved. This clonotype originated in an adult woman who had mild COVID-19 (a few samples of this study predate the infection). The sample titles of this study are shuffled in the database, so cell type and time point are left out; the donor was told from shared clones. Sequencing used PBMCs or a T cell subset sorted from them (not recorded which). The CDR3 region reads CASSYMGPGQPQHF. The base sequence is TGTGCCAGCAGTTATATGGGTCCGGGTCAGCCCCAGCATTTT.